The source of this T cell receptor beta chain is a study of shared clonotypes between healthy human individuals. Across the whole study: CD8 memory received one plate per donor, CD8 naive two, CD4 memory three and CD4 naive three.

Sequencing used immunoSEQ multiplex PCR; TCRdb keeps in-frame clones, though not all of them. The sample holds about 800,000 clones, about 96% seen once. This CDR3 spans 16 amino acids. V lost 6 bases, J lost 0 bases, and 10 bases stayed unmatched. Germline CDR1 reads MNHEY; CDR2 reads SMNVEV (reference sequence). Naive CD8 cells lacked CD45RO, underwent positive selection for CCR7 and left out terminally differentiated effector memory CD45RA+ cells. Donors had no recently reported acute infections or vaccinations and were HIV-negative. General study points: When compared with the clonotypes that were shared by all four sorted-subset donors, the non-shared clonotypes turned out to have lower generation probabilities.

Regarding this clone: Its target is unknown.

This TCR derives from a man aged 25 to 40 in good health. The J gene is TRBJ2-7, the V gene TRBV27; 8 nucleotides agree with TRBD2. Specimen: naive CD8+ T cells sorted from blood. The CDR3 coding sequence is TGTGCCAGCAGATACACCCCGGGAGGGAGCTCCTACGAGCAGTACTTC. Protein product: CASRYTPGGSSYEQYF.